The present T cell receptor beta chain was sequenced within a study of T cell responses to AZD1222 COVID-19 vaccine. As regards this clone: The target antigen is unknown.

Method: immunoSEQ multiplex PCR; TCRdb's copy keeps in-frame clones and lacks some. The profile shows approximately 70,000 clones, 65% to 90% of them singletons. Overall study results and limits: A rise in Spike-specific TCR breadth and depth followed two AZD1222 doses. Every sample of the repertoires postdated the peak T cell response.

The sequencing here drew on peripheral blood, taken on day 0 of AZD1222 vaccination. This TCR came from an adult in good health.

The CDR3 is CASSPGTGLHEQYF. CDR3 in DNA: TGTGCCAGCAGCCCCGGGACAGGGTTGCACGAGCAGTACTTC. This chain connects TRBV5-6 to TRBJ2-7, with 9 bases lining up with TRBD1. V lost 4 bases and J lost 5; bases outside the gene matches: 7. The CDR3 consists of 14 residues. CDR1 SGHDT and CDR2 YYEEEE come from the germline V gene.